These T cell receptor beta chains were read from a single sample in a study of blood T cell repertoires in COVID-19. Repertoires were generated with immunoSEQ multiplex PCR, while TCRdb's copy carries only in-frame clones and drops some. This table holds 25,000 or so clones, 88% found once. The sequenced sample was peripheral blood. Receptors were obtained from a woman aged 50 to 60 with active COVID-19. CDR3s include the opening cysteine and the closing phenylalanine or tryptophan. The D gene is left open where the match is weak. Part of the rows lack a size; the others show once, few, many or a class for expanded clones.

>NA|TRBV11-2|TRBJ2-3|TRBD2
TGTGCCAGCAGCTTTAGCGGGAGGGCCCCAGATACGCAGTATTTT
CASSFSGRAPDTQYF
>NA|TRBV6-2/TRBV6-3|TRBJ2-2|TRBD2
TGTGCCAGCAGTTTACAAGCGGGAGAAGTCGGGGAGCTGTTTTTT
CASSLQAGEVGELFF
>few|TRBV7-9|TRBJ1-5|NA
TGTGCCAGCAGCCAAGGGGGGGATCAGCCCCAGCATTTT
CASSQGGDQPQHF
>NA|TRBV7-2|TRBJ2-2|NA
TGTGCCAGCACCGGCGTCGGGATTAACACCGGGGAGCTGTTTTTT
CASTGVGINTGELFF
>NA|TRBV6-5|TRBJ2-2|TRBD2
TGTGCCAGCAAATCGGGACTAGCGGTCGGGGAGCTGTTTTTT
CASKSGLAVGELFF
>NA|TRBV7-8|TRBJ2-7|NA
TGTGCCAGCAGCTTAGAGACAGGGAGGTCCTACGAGCAGTACTTC
CASSLETGRSYEQYF
>NA|TRBV7-9|TRBJ2-7|NA
TGTGCCAGCAGCTTAGAGGCGGGCGAGCAGTACTTC
CASSLEAGEQYF
>NA|TRBV24-1|TRBJ1-2|TRBD1
TGTGCCACCAGTGACTTTATAGGGGGCAGAGGCTACACCTTC
CATSDFIGGRGYTF
>NA|TRBV2|TRBJ1-2|NA
TGTGCCAGCAGTGAGGGCAGTCCTAACTATGGCTACACCTTC
CASSEGSPNYGYTF
>few|TRBV7-9|TRBJ1-1|NA
TGTGCCAGCAGCGGGCAGGCGGGTAACACTGAAGCTTTCTTT
CASSGQAGNTEAFF
>NA|TRBV24-1|TRBJ2-7|TRBD1
TGTGCCACGGGCCGGGACAGGGCGTACGAGCAGTACTTC
CATGRDRAYEQYF
>NA|TRBV5-4|TRBJ2-1|NA
TGTGCCAGCAGCTTGGATGGCGGAAGCTCCTACAATGAGCAGTTCTTC
CASSLDGGSSYNEQFF
>NA|TRBV28|TRBJ2-5|NA
TGTGCCAGCAGCACTACAGGGTACCAAGAGACCCAGTACTTC
CASSTTGYQETQYF
>few|TRBV28|TRBJ2-3|NA
TGTGCCAGCAGATCTTCGGCGGCAGATACGCAGTATTTT
CASRSSAADTQYF
>NA|TRBV15|TRBJ2-7|NA
TGTGCCACCAGCAGAGCCACAGGTTACGAGCAGTACTTC
CATSRATGYEQYF
>NA|TRBV29-1|TRBJ2-2|TRBD2
TGCAGCGGGGGAGGGGACACCGGGGAGCTGTTTTTT
CSGGGDTGELFF
>NA|TRBV29-1|TRBJ1-2|NA
TGCAGCGTCCAAGACCCATACAGGGATCGTGGCTACACCTTC
CSVQDPYRDRGYTF
>NA|TRBV7-9|TRBJ1-3|NA
TGTGCCAGCAGCTTATACTCTGGAAACACCATATATTTT
CASSLYSGNTIYF
>NA|TRBV7-9|TRBJ2-2|NA
TGTGCCAGCAGCCTCAACACCGGGGAGCTGTTTTTT
CASSLNTGELFF
>NA|TRBV28|TRBJ1-5|TRBD1
TGTGCCAGCCGGCTTCAGGGGGCGCATAGCAATCAGCCCCAGCATTTT
CASRLQGAHSNQPQHF
>NA|TRBV28|TRBJ2-7|TRBD1
TGTGCCAGCAGCAGGACAGGGGGTCGGGGGTTCGAGCAGTACTTC
CASSRTGGRGFEQYF
>medium-sized|TRBV28|TRBJ2-3|NA
TGTGCCAGCAGTTCGCACAGAACTAGCACAGATACGCAGTATTTT
CASSSHRTSTDTQYF
>NA|TRBV5-1|TRBJ1-1|TRBD1
TGCGCCAGCAGCCCATCAGGGGGCACTGAAGCTTTCTTT
CASSPSGGTEAFF
>NA|TRBV2|TRBJ2-7|TRBD1
TGTGCCAGCAGTTTCGACAGGGGGCTGTCCTACGAGCAGTACTTC
CASSFDRGLSYEQYF
>NA|TRBV11-3|TRBJ1-4|TRBD1
TGTGCCAGCAGTTCGAACCATGGACAGGGTCGGGAAAAACTGTTTTTT
CASSSNHGQGREKLFF
>NA|TRBV13|TRBJ2-1|NA
TGTGCCAGCAGCTTAAGAACGGCCGGGAACAATGAGCAGTTCTTC
CASSLRTAGNNEQFF
>NA|TRBV20-1|TRBJ2-3|TRBD2
TGCAGTGCTAGTGTTACTAGGACTAGCGGGGAGATCGTACGGACAGATACGCAGTATTTT
CSASVTRTSGEIVRTDTQYF
>NA|TRBV27|TRBJ2-1|NA
TGTGCCAGCAGTTTTGGAGGGTCCAGAGGGAATGAGCAGTTCTTC
CASSFGGSRGNEQFF
>NA|TRBV27|TRBJ2-2|NA
TGTGCCAGCAGTTTAAGCAGGGTCGCTACCGGGGAGCTGTTTTTT
CASSLSRVATGELFF